The clone carrying this T cell receptor (beta chain) has a handful of counts. What it binds is unknown. The TCR beta CDR3 regions underwent amplification using RNA transcripts as the source. HTBI primers drove first-round RT-PCR of the TCR CDR3. TCRdb processed the multiplex PCR reads anew with MiXCR; each CDR3 protein has one entry. There are around 580,000 distinct CDR3 sequences in the sample; 16% occur only once, and under 20% lies in the top ten. Newly diagnosed patients aged 18 to 65 had hyperthyroidism of under 2 months' duration. On the basis of clinical symptoms, serum thyroxine and TRAb, thyroid ultrasound and orbital computed tomography, diagnoses were made. The entry originates in a study of T cells in Graves' hyperthyroidism and ophthalmopathy. The study's findings and limits: Expanded thyroid clonotypes (above 0.001) were mostly also found in blood. Ophthalmopathy stood apart from stable hyperthyroidism in a 13 V-J model.

V was shortened by 2 bases and J by 0 bases, with 8 bases between the two germline ends. Germline V gene sequence: CDR1 LGHDT, CDR2 YNNKEL (reference sequence). This CDR3 is 14 amino acids long. The origin of this receptor is a woman between 18 and 29 years old with Graves' hyperthyroidism. The specimen sequenced was blood. This chain links TRBV3-1 with TRBJ2-7; no clear D gene. DNA for the CDR3: TGTGCCAGCAGCCAAAGGGCCTTCTCCTACGAGCAGTACTTC. Protein product: CASSQRAFSYEQYF.